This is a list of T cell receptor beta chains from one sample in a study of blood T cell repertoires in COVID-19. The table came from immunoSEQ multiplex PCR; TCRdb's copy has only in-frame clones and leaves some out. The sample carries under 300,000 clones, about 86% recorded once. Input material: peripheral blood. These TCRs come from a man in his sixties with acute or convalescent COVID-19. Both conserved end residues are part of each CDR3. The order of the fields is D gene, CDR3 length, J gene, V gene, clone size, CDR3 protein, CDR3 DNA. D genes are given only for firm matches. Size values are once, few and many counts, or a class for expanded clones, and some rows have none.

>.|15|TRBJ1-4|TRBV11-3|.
CASSYGGTENEKLFF
TGTGCCAGCAGCTATGGGGGGACGGAGAATGAAAAACTGTTTTTT
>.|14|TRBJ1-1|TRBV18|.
CASSRQGLGTEAFF
TGTGCCAGCTCACGTCAGGGTTTGGGCACTGAAGCTTTCTTT
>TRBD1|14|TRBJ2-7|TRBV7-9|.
CASSSAGGSREQYF
TGTGCCAGCAGCTCCGCAGGGGGTTCCAGGGAGCAGTACTTC
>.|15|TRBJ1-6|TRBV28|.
CASGAPSSYNSPLHF
TGTGCCAGCGGAGCCCCAAGCTCCTATAATTCACCCCTCCACTTT
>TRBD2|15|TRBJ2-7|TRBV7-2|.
CASGLRLAEMGEQYF
TGTGCCAGCGGGTTAAGACTAGCGGAGATGGGGGAGCAGTACTTC
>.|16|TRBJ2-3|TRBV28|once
CASSLGSLSLTDTQYF
TGTGCCAGCAGTTTGGGCAGCCTTTCCCTCACAGATACGCAGTATTTT
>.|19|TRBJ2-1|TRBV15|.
CATSRVGGRAAGPYNEQFF
TGTGCCACCAGCAGAGTAGGGGGGAGGGCTGCGGGCCCCTACAATGAGCAGTTCTTC
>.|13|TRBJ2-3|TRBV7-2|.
CASSLISADTQYF
TGTGCCAGCAGCTTAATTTCCGCGGATACGCAGTATTTT
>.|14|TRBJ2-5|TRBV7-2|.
CASNPQRDQETQYF
TGTGCCAGCAATCCCCAGCGGGACCAAGAGACCCAGTACTTC
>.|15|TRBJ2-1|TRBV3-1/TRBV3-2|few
CASSQDRGWDNEQFF
TGTGCCAGCAGCCAAGATCGCGGCTGGGACAATGAGCAGTTCTTC
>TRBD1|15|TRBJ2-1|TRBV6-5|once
CASSYGDRSYNEQFF
TGTGCCAGCAGTTACGGGGACAGATCCTACAATGAGCAGTTCTTC
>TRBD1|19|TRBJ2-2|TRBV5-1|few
CASNPRALGQGRGTGELFF
TGCGCCAGCAACCCTCGGGCTCTGGGACAGGGGCGCGGGACCGGGGAGCTGTTTTTT
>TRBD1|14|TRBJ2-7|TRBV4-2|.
CASSQGRGMDEQYF
TGTGCCAGCAGCCAAGGCAGGGGGATGGACGAGCAGTACTTC
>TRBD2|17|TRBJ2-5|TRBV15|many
CATSRELAGGDAETQYF
TGTGCCACCAGCAGAGAACTAGCGGGAGGGGATGCAGAGACCCAGTACTTC